The 13 T cell receptor beta chains in this list originate from one sample, sequenced in a study of blood T cell repertoires in COVID-19. Produced via immunoSEQ multiplex PCR; TCRdb's table is partial and in-frame only. The sample records some 240,000 clones, around 83% being singletons. The specimen sequenced was peripheral blood. The receptors originated from a man between 45 and 60 years old with active or convalescent COVID-19.

V and J are TRBV29-1 and TRBJ2-7; D might be TRBD1 (6 bases). This CDR3 region has 14 residues. Trimming took off 6 bases at V and 3 bases at J, with 18 bases between the two ends. CDR1 and CDR2 (germline): SQVTM, ANQGSEA. The CDR3 DNA follows: TGCAGCGTCACTCGGGGAACAGGGAACTACGAGCAGTACTTC. It translates to CSVTRGTGNYEQYF.

The rearrangement joins TRBV4-3 to TRBJ1-4; D uncertain. Germline V gene sequence: CDR1 LGHNA, CDR2 YSLEER. The CDR3 runs 18 residues. V lost 1 base to trimming and J lost 0 bases, with 15 bases between them. The CDR3 loop reads CASSQVAGKGTTNEKLFF. As DNA, the CDR3 is TGCGCCAGCAGCCAAGTTGCGGGAAAGGGAACAACTAATGAAAAACTGTTTTTT.

This chain joins TRBV18 and TRBJ1-5; 9 nucleotides align to TRBD1. Germline assignment: CDR1 KGHSH and CDR2 LQKENI. The ends lost 4 bases at V and 7 bases at J; junction bases unmatched: 8. The CDR3 is made up of 15 amino acids. CDR3 residues: CASSRGGTGRQPQHF. Here the CDR3 DNA reads TGTGCCAGCTCACGGGGAGGGACAGGGAGGCAGCCCCAGCATTTT.

The chain uses TRBV5-1 and TRBJ2-5; a possible D gene is TRBD1 (6 bases). V was shortened by 4 bases and J by 1 base, with 11 bases between the two germline ends. This CDR3 contains 14 residues. CDR1 is SGHRS and CDR2 is YFSETQ in the germline V gene. CDR3 residues: CASSPGHTQETQYF. DNA of the CDR3: TGCGCCAGCAGCCCGGGACACACCCAAGAGACCCAGTACTTC.

The chain employs TRBV5-1 and TRBJ1-4, with D perhaps TRBD1 (5 bases). V lost 1 base to trimming and J lost 5 bases, with 12 bases between them. The germline gives CDR1 SGHRS, CDR2 YFSETQ. The CDR3 loop spans 15 amino acids. CDR3 coding DNA: TGCGCCAGCAGCTTGTCCGGGGGATCCAATGAAAAACTGTTTTTT. Its protein is CASSLSGGSNEKLFF.

The chain links TRBV19 to TRBJ1-2; D is unclear. Germline V lookup: CDR1 LNHDA, CDR2 SQIVND (reference sequence). The CDR3 sequence is 16 residues long. Between the trimmed V and J ends, which lost 6 bases and 2 bases, there was a span of 19 bases. The CDR3 spells CASSSVPASLNYGYTF. The CDR3 nucleotides are TGTGCCAGTAGCAGCGTTCCGGCTTCCCTAAACTATGGCTACACCTTC.

The V gene is TRBV5-1, the J gene TRBJ2-3, with 9 bases lining up with TRBD1. J was trimmed by 6 bases and V by 0 bases; bases with no gene match: 5. This CDR3 region has 15 residues. Germline loops: CDR1 SGHRS, CDR2 YFSETQ. The CDR3 is CASSLAPQGADTQYF. The CDR3 region has the DNA TGCGCCAGCAGCTTGGCGCCACAGGGGGCGGATACGCAGTATTTT.

The chain couples TRBV27 to TRBJ2-1, with 8 nucleotides matching TRBD2. Germline lookup yields CDR1 MNHEY and CDR2 SMNVEV (reference sequence). The CDR3 runs to 14 residues. V shed 7 bases and J 6 bases; nucleotides not matched to a gene: 8. The chain's CDR3 is CASTRGGSGNEQFF. CDR3 in DNA: TGTGCCAGCACACGGGGGGGGTCGGGCAATGAGCAGTTCTTC.

The chain uses TRBV5-1 and TRBJ2-5; TRBD1 aligns across 7 bases. Trimming at V came to 0 bases and at J to 0 bases, leaving 5 bases not matched to a gene. The CDR3 covers 16 residues. CDR1 is SGHRS and CDR2 is YFSETQ in the germline V gene. CDR3: CASSLGDSPHQETQYF. In nucleotides, the CDR3 is TGCGCCAGCAGCTTGGGGGACAGTCCCCACCAAGAGACCCAGTACTTC.

The J gene is TRBJ2-3, the V gene TRBV2, with 9 positions matching TRBD1. The CDR3 loop spans 12 amino acids. V lost 7 bases to trimming and J lost 7 bases; unmatched junction nucleotides: 3. Germline V CDR1 and CDR2: SNHLY, FYNNEI. In DNA, the CDR3 is TGTGCCAGCAAGGACAGGGGTCATACGCAGTATTTT. Translation: CASKDRGHTQYF.

This clone appeared a single time. The chain uses TRBV28 and TRBJ1-6; 8 positions agree with TRBD1. The CDR3 is 19 amino acids. The J segment lost 7 bases and the V segment lost 4 bases, leaving 18 bases of the junction unmatched. CDR1 MDHEN and CDR2 SYDVKM come from the germline V gene. The CDR3 loop is CASSSPTDRGPAGNSPLHF. In DNA form, the CDR3 reads TGTGCCAGCAGTTCCCCAACCGACAGGGGCCCAGCTGGGAATTCACCCCTCCACTTT.

This chain joins TRBV12-3 or TRBV12-4 and TRBJ2-7; 7 nucleotides align to TRBD2. This CDR3 has 13 residues. V was pared by 6 bases and J by 2 bases, with 4 bases of the junction left unmatched. CDR3 residues: CASRVAGAYEQYF. The CDR3 coding sequence is TGTGCCAGCAGGGTAGCGGGCGCCTACGAGCAGTACTTC.

The J gene is TRBJ2-7, the V gene TRBV5-5; 7 bases line up with TRBD2. The CDR3 consists of 14 residues. J was trimmed by 4 bases and V by 3 bases; bases with no gene match: 7. Germline lookup yields CDR1 SGHKS and CDR2 YYEKEE (reference sequence). The CDR3 loop is CASSSLAGGYEQYF. In DNA, the CDR3 is TGTGCCAGCAGCTCATTAGCGGGTGGGTACGAGCAGTACTTC. Drawing the rest from reference TRBV5-5 and TRBJ2-7, the complete variable domain is DAGVTQSPTHLIKTRGQQVTLRCSPISGHKSVSWYQQVLGQGPQFIFQYYEKEERGRGNFPDRFSARQFPNYSSELNVNALLLGDSALYLCASSSLAGGYEQYFGPGTRLTVT.